One sample yielded the 23 T cell receptor beta chains listed below, sequenced in a study of identical twins. TCRdb re-analysed the 5' RACE reads in MiXCR, keeping a single row per CDR3 protein. The sample yields 1.5 million to 2 million distinct CDR3 sequences, about 31% seen once. Sample: cord blood. These receptors all come from a newborn girl in good health.

This clonotype was seen ten or more times. The chain is built from TRBV4-1 and TRBJ2-3, with TRBD2 matching over 9 bases. The CDR3 loop spans 13 amino acids. The V and J ends lost 6 bases and 5 bases, in that order; junction bases with no gene match: 3. CDR1 and CDR2 from the germline V gene are MGHRA and YSYEKL. The CDR3 loop reads CASRMTSGDTQYF. The CDR3 nucleotides are TGCGCCAGCAGGATGACTAGCGGAGATACGCAGTATTTT.

This clonotype appeared a few times. The CDR3 reads CASSLARLAGGLNEQFF. The CDR3, as DNA: TGTGCCAGCAGCTTAGCCCGACTAGCGGGAGGCCTCAATGAGCAGTTCTTC. The V gene is TRBV7-8, the J gene TRBJ2-1; 13 nucleotides agree with TRBD2. CDR3 size: 17 residues. Trimming removed 0 bases from V and 6 bases from J; junction bases left unmatched: 5. The germline gives CDR1 SGHVS, CDR2 FQNEAQ.

The V and J genes are TRBV27 and TRBJ2-7; 9 nucleotides line up with TRBD2. Germline V lookup: CDR1 MNHEY, CDR2 SMNVEV (reference sequence). The trim removed 6 bases at V and 3 bases at J, leaving 9 bases unmatched. The CDR3 consists of 15 residues. The CDR3 coding sequence is TGTGCCAGCAGGCCCTTTAGTAGCGGGAGCTACGAGCAGTACTTC. Protein sequence: CASRPFSSGSYEQYF.

In its sample, this clonotype was seen a few times. V gene TRBV27 combines with J gene TRBJ2-7, with unresolved D. Germline lookup yields CDR1 MNHEY and CDR2 SMNVEV (reference sequence). Deletions cut 5 bases from V and 6 bases from J, with 26 bases between. The CDR3 consists of 17 residues. CDR3 in amino acids: CASSLTRSAGPSSEQYF. CDR3 coding DNA: TGTGCCAGCAGTCTTACCCGATCGGCAGGCCCTTCAAGCGAGCAGTACTTC.

About this clonotype: One end of the junction is discordant with germline, which a read error may explain. V gene TRBV5-1 combines with J gene TRBJ1-4, with a tentative D call TRBD1 (5 bases). Germline CDR1 reads SGHRS; CDR2 reads YFSETQ. The CDR3 runs to 13 residues. The CDR3 DNA sequence: TGTGCCAGCACGGGGGGGACTAATGAAAAACTGTTTTTT. Amino acids: CASTGGTNEKLFF.

V usage is TRBV20-1 and J usage is TRBJ1-5; unclear D gene. Germline V CDR1 and CDR2: DFQATT, SNEGSKA (reference sequence). The V end was cut by 3 bases, the J end by 3 bases, with 3 bases between. The CDR3 sequence is 11 residues long. The CDR3 DNA follows: TGCAGTGCTAGGGTCAATCAGCCCCAGCATTTT. Translating it yields CSARVNQPQHF.

The chain joins TRBV4-1 to TRBJ2-5; D is unclear. Trimming took 0 bases from V and 0 from J, leaving 8 bases between them. Per the germline V gene, CDR1 is MGHRA and CDR2 is YSYEKL. CDR3 length: 15 residues. The CDR3 DNA is TGCGCCAGCAGCCAAGATCCCGGCGACCAAGAGACCCAGTACTTC. It codes for CASSQDPGDQETQYF.

The V call is TRBV18, the J call TRBJ2-2; 8 bases match TRBD2. The CDR3 consists of 17 residues. Trimming removed 3 bases from V and 5 bases from J; junction bases left unmatched: 11. Germline lookup yields CDR1 KGHSH and CDR2 LQKENI. The CDR3 coding sequence is TGTGCCAGCTCACCGATAGGACTAGCACGGGTTACCGGGGAGCTGTTTTTT. Translated: CASSPIGLARVTGELFF.

As regards this clonotype: The likely explanation is a read error, given a far larger clone one base away. This chain joins TRBV29-1 and TRBJ1-2; D may be TRBD1 (5 bases). Germline CDR1 and CDR2: SQVTM and ANQGSEA. The CDR3 sequence is 11 residues long. The CDR3 nucleotides are TGCAGCGTTGGACAGAACTATGCCTACACCTTC. This encodes CSVGQNYAYTF.

This clonotype was counted between two and nine times. The J gene is TRBJ1-1, the V gene TRBV25-1; D is unresolved. Trimming took 1 base from V and 0 from J, leaving 9 bases between them. From germline, CDR1 is MGHDK and CDR2 SYGVNS. CDR3 length: 15 residues. The CDR3 region is CASSESGSLNTEAFF. The CDR3 DNA follows: TGTGCCAGCAGTGAATCGGGCAGTCTGAACACTGAAGCTTTCTTT.

The V and J genes are TRBV6-5 and TRBJ1-1; weak D call: TRBD1 (5 bases). The CDR3 loop spans 14 amino acids. CDR1 and CDR2 from the germline V gene are MNHEY and SVGAGI. Trimming cost V 8 bases and J 0 bases, with 13 bases left between them. The DNA for the CDR3 is TGTGCCAGCCGAAAGGGGCGCATGAACACTGAAGCTTTCTTT. It translates to CASRKGRMNTEAFF.

This clonotype was counted between two and nine times. This rearrangement joins TRBV25-1 to TRBJ1-2; D might be TRBD1 (5 bases). Trimming removed 9 bases from V and 4 bases from J, with 21 bases in between. Looked up from germline, CDR1 is MGHDK and CDR2 is SYGVNS. The CDR3 spans 15 residues. The CDR3 DNA reads TGTGCCAGAGCAGAGGGCCTTCGCAGGGTCTATGGCTACACCTTC. This codes for CARAEGLRRVYGYTF.

The chain has TRBV20-1 and TRBJ2-7; D ambiguous. The CDR3 contains 14 residues. Trimming left V 2 bases short and J 3 bases short, with 14 bases between. Germline V lookup: CDR1 DFQATT, CDR2 SNEGSKA (reference sequence). Here the CDR3 DNA reads TGCAGTGCTAGACGTTCTAGTCGCGGCTACGAGCAGTACTTC. It yields the protein CSARRSSRGYEQYF.

This clonotype has more than one count but fewer than ten. The gene calls are TRBV20-1 and TRBJ2-1, with D maybe TRBD1 (5 bases). CDR1 is DFQATT and CDR2 is SNEGSKA in the germline V gene (reference sequence). This CDR3 region has 17 residues. Trimming removed 0 bases from V and 1 base from J, with 16 bases in between. The CDR3 reads CSARDRQGSSSYNEQFF. The CDR3 DNA is TGCAGTGCTAGAGACCGGCAGGGATCCTCTTCCTACAATGAGCAGTTCTTC.

The gene calls are TRBV5-1 and TRBJ2-5, with TRBD1 identical over 8 bases. CDR3 length: 17 amino acids. The germline V gene encodes CDR1 SGHRS and CDR2 YFSETQ. V dropped 3 bases and J dropped 5; count of bases not matched to a gene: 15. CDR3 coding DNA: TGCGCCAGCAGCTACCGGGACAGGTCTTCTAAGGGGGAGACCCAGTACTTC. As protein: CASSYRDRSSKGETQYF.

The V call is TRBV5-1, the J call TRBJ2-5; 7 bases align to TRBD2. V was clipped by 5 bases and J by 11 bases; unmatched bases: 18. Germline V lookup: CDR1 SGHRS, CDR2 YFSETQ. The CDR3 runs 15 residues. This chain's CDR3 is CASRSAGERNNEQYF. The CDR3 coding sequence is TGCGCCAGCAGGTCCGCGGGGGAGAGAAACAATGAGCAGTACTTC.

V gene TRBV11-2 combines with J gene TRBJ2-1, with 9 nucleotides matching TRBD2. Germline assignment: CDR1 SGHAT and CDR2 FQNNGV. The CDR3 totals 16 residues. J was trimmed by 0 bases and V by 7 bases; bases with no gene match: 7. CDR3: CASTGVAGVSYNEQFF. As DNA, the CDR3 is TGTGCCAGCACGGGGGTAGCGGGGGTCTCCTACAATGAGCAGTTCTTC.

J is TRBJ2-5 and V is TRBV7-7; possibly TRBD1 or TRBD2 for D (6 bases each). This CDR3 contains 15 residues. The germline CDR1 and CDR2 sequences are SSHAT and FNYEAQ (reference sequence). V shed 2 bases and J shed 9 bases, with 19 bases lying between them. The DNA of the CDR3 is TGTGCCAGCAGCTTATTAGGAGGGGGTGAAGGTCCCCAGTACTTC. Protein product: CASSLLGGGEGPQYF.

CDR3 residues: CASSLVSASYNEQFF. CDR3 bases: TGTGCCAGCAGCTTAGTCTCGGCCTCCTACAATGAGCAGTTCTTC. V and J are TRBV7-2 and TRBJ2-1; D uncertain. CDR3 length: 15 residues. Between the trimmed V and J ends, which lost 1 base and 0 bases, there was a span of 7 bases. Germline V gene data show CDR1 as SGHTA and CDR2 as FQGNSA. Together with reference TRBV7-2 and TRBJ2-1, the CDR3 gives the full variable domain: GAGVSQSPSNKVTEKGKDVELRCDPISGHTALYWYRQSLGQGLEFLIYFQGNSAPDKSGLPSDRFSAERTGGSVSTLTIQRTQQEDSAVYLCASSLVSASYNEQFFGPGTRLTVL.

Only a few counts were recorded for this clonotype. V usage is TRBV10-3 and J usage is TRBJ2-3, with D possibly TRBD2 on 6 matching bases. Trimming took off 0 bases at V and 3 bases at J, with 7 bases between the two ends. CDR3 size: 14 residues. CDR1 ENHRY and CDR2 SYGVKD come from the germline V gene. For the CDR3, the DNA is TGTGCCATCAGTGAGTCGGAGGGAACAGATACGCAGTATTTT. Protein: CAISESEGTDTQYF.

This chain joins TRBV29-1 and TRBJ1-2; 7 nucleotides align to TRBD1. Germline-derived CDR1 and CDR2 are SQVTM and ANQGSEA. The CDR3 spans 12 residues. The V and J ends lost 6 bases and 4 bases, in that order; junction bases with no gene match: 5. The CDR3 sequence: CSVTRQGYGYTF. DNA of the CDR3: TGCAGCGTCACCCGACAGGGCTATGGCTACACCTTC.

The V gene is TRBV6-5, the J gene TRBJ1-6; D is uncertain. Germline V gene sequence: CDR1 MNHEY, CDR2 SVGAGI. The CDR3 is 15 residues long. Trimming cost V 5 bases and J 3 bases, with 11 bases left between them. CDR3: CASSVSGSYNSPLHF. DNA of the CDR3: TGTGCCAGCAGTGTGTCCGGGAGCTATAATTCACCCCTCCACTTT.

The V gene is TRBV20-1, the J gene TRBJ1-2, with 7 positions matching TRBD1. Germline V gives CDR1 DFQATT, CDR2 SNEGSKA (reference sequence). This CDR3 has 12 amino acids. The ends lost 5 bases at V and 4 bases at J; junction bases unmatched: 4. For the CDR3, the DNA is TGCAGTGCTGGACAGGTGGTCTATGGCTACACCTTC. This codes for CSAGQVVYGYTF.